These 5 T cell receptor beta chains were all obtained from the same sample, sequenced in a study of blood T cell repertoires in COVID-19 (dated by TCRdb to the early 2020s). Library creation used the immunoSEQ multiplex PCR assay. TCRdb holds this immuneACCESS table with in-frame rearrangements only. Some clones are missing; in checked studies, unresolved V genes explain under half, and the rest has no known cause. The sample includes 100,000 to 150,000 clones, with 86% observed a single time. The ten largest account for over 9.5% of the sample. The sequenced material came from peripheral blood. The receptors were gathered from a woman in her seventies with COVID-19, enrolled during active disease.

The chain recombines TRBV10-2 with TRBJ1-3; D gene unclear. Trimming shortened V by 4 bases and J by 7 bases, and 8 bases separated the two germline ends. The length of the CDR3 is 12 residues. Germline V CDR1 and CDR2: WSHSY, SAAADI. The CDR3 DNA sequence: TGCGCCAGCAGTGTCGGAGACAACACCATATATTTT. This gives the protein CASSVGDNTIYF.

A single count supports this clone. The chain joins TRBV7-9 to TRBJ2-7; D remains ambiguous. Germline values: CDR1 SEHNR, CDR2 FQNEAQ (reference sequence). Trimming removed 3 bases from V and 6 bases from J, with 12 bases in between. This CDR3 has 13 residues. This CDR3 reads CASSFAKASEQYF. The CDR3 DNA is TGTGCCAGCAGCTTCGCAAAGGCTAGCGAGCAGTACTTC. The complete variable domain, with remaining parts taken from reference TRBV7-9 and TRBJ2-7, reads DTGVSQNPRHKITKRGQNVTFRCDPISEHNRLYWYRQTLGQGPEFLTYFQNEAQLEKSRLLSDRFSAERPKGSFSTLEIQRTEQGDSAMYLCASSFAKASEQYFGPGTRLTVT.

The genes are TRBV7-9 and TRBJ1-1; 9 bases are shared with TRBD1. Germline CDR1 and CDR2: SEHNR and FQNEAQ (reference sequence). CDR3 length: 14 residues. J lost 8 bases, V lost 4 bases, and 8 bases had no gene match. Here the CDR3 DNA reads TGTGCCAGCAGCTGGGGACAGGGAGTCGGGGAAGCTTTCTTT. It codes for CASSWGQGVGEAFF.

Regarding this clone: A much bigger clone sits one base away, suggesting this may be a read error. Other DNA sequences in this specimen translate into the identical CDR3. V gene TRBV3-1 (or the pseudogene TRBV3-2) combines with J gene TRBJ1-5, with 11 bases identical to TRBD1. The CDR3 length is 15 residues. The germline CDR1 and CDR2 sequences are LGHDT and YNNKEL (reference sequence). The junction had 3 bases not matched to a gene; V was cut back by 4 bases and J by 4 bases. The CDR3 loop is CASSLGTGGNQPQHF. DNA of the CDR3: TGTGCCAGCAGCCTCGGGACAGGGGGGAATCAGCCCCAGCATTTT.

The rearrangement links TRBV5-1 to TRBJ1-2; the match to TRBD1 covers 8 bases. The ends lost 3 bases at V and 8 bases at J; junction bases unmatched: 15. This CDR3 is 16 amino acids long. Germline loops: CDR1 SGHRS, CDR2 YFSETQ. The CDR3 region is CASSSLPMDRAGGYTF. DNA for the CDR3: TGCGCCAGCAGCTCCTTACCGATGGACAGGGCTGGAGGCTACACCTTC.